This TCR beta chain stems from a study of blood T cell repertoires in COVID-19 (dated by TCRdb to 2020 to 2022). At the level of the whole study: Samples from collaborators originated in the United States, Italy and Spain and spanned both the acute and convalescent phases of COVID-19. The material from the prospective study consisted of cDNA or gDNA derived from T cells, B-cell-depleted T cells, or PBMCs. Subjects who had been exposed to COVID-19, were actively infected with it, or had recovered from it provided the deeply sampled blood TCRbeta repertoires that made up the dataset. The repertoires were released in a freely available public database intended as a resource for research on the immune response to SARS-CoV-2. The samples were drawn from two sources: the first 160 participants of the ongoing ImmuneRACE study, and 1,254 subjects contributed by 6 global collaborators. The sample metadata nearly always contained a de-identified subject ID, COVID-19 status, age in years and sex. Where available, HLA class I and class II types were obtained from metadata supplied by the sample provider rather than from assay-based typing.

Broader findings and caveats from the paper: How much clinical and demographic metadata was included differed by source and by participant, and the metadata was provided uncurated.

At one collaborating source in Seattle, patients were enrolled during active infection and were followed longitudinally through the course of disease. Each collaborating institution followed its own protocols to collect whole blood in K2EDTA tubes. For TCRbeta analysis, collaborators shipped samples in one of three forms: frozen whole blood, isolated PBMCs, or DNA extracted from either of those sample types. TCRbeta CDR3 regions were amplified from genomic DNA by means of the immunoSEQ Assay, a bias-controlled multiplex PCR. Processing in the source paper ran as follows. The number of nucleated cells in each sample was estimated by amplification of reference gene primers within the assay. To quantify the absolute abundance of each unique TCRbeta CDR3 rearrangement, sequence reads were collapsed and filtered. For each sample, productive Simpson clonality was calculated as the square root of Simpson's diversity index over productive rearrangements. Imported from immuneACCESS, the table was reduced by TCRdb to in-frame sequences with V and J called. These copies leave out some clones; in studies compared against another copy, an unresolved V gene accounts for under half, and the cause of the remainder is not known. V and J calls and clone size are given by that table; D and trimming were obtained from the DNA. Recorded for this sample are more than 300,000 clones; approximately 89% of them occurred a single time. About 1.7% of the sample is taken by the ten largest.

V drops 1 base and J drops 2 bases, leaving 12 bases in between. The CDR1 and CDR2 encoded by the germline V gene (reference sequence) are SEHNR and FQNEAQ. The CDR3 starts with the cysteine, ends with the valine, and has 15 residues. Only CDR3 DNA is held: 45 bases, read in frame from base 1. Notes on this clone: What antigen it recognizes has not been identified. No quality values exist for individual bases; no much larger clone is one base distant.

Recombination linked TRBV7-9 to TRBJ2-7; the D gene is perhaps TRBD1, on 5 matching bases. The sample was peripheral blood. This TCR derives from a woman aged 30 to 39 with COVID-19, enrolled during active disease. The CDR3 region: CASSLGSGLTYEQYV. The DNA sequence follows: TGTGCCAGCAGCTTAGGTTCAGGGTTAACCTACGAGCAGTACGTC.